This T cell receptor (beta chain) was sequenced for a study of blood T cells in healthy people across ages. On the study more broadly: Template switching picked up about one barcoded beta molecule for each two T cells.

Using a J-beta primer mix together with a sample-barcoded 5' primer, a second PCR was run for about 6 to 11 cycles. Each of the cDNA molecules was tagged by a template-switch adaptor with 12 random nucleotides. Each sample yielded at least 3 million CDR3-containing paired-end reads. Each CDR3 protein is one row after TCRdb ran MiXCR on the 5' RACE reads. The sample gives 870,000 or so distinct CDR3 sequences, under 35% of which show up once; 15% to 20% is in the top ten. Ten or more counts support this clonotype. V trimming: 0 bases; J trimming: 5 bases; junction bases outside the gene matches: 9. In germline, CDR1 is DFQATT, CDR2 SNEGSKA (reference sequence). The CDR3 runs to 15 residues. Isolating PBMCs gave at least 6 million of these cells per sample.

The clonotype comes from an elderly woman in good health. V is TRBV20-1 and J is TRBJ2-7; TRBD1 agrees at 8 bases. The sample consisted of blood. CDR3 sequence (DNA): TGCAGTGCTAGAGATCAAGGACAGGGAACCCACGAGCAGTACTTC. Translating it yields CSARDQGQGTHEQYF.